Shown below are 13 T cell receptor beta chains from a single sample sequenced in a study of cytomegalovirus exposure and HLA in healthy donors. Sequencing used immunoSEQ multiplex PCR; TCRdb keeps in-frame clones, though not all of them. In the table there are about 150,000 clones, around 83% of which are singletons. Sequenced sample: PBMCs. These receptor sequences come from a human donor in good health.

This clone was seen just once. V gene TRBV5-1 combines with J gene TRBJ2-7; 8 bases agree with TRBD1. CDR1 and CDR2 from the germline V gene are SGHRS and YFSETQ. V lost 3 bases to trimming and J lost 2 bases; unmatched junction nucleotides: 7. This CDR3 comprises 15 residues. CDR3 sequence reads: CASSWGTGETYEQYF. In DNA form, the CDR3 reads TGCGCCAGCAGCTGGGGGACAGGTGAAACCTACGAGCAGTACTTC.

The gene calls are TRBV2 and TRBJ1-2, with D possibly TRBD1 on 6 matching bases. V lost 5 bases and J lost 5, with 15 bases in between. The germline gives CDR1 SNHLY, CDR2 FYNNEI. This CDR3 is 14 amino acids long. CDR3 DNA sequence: TGTGCCAGCAGTCCGACGACAAGGGGGTATGGCTACACCTTC. It encodes CASSPTTRGYGYTF. The whole variable domain, filled in from reference TRBV2 and TRBJ1-2, reads EPEVTQTPSHQVTQMGQEVILRCVPISNHLYFYWYRQILGQKVEFLVSFYNNEISEKSEIFDDQFSVERPDGSNFTLKIRSTKLEDSAMYFCASSPTTRGYGYTFGSGTRLTVV.

The sample holds one count of this clone. The V gene is TRBV11-2, the J gene TRBJ1-2; maybe TRBD1 (6 bases). With 0 bases removed from V and 2 bases from J, the gap between germline ends came to 13 bases. CDR1 and CDR2 from the germline V gene are SGHAT and FQNNGV. The length of the CDR3 is 16 residues. CDR3 in amino acids: CASSLDRDRRNYGYTF. Here the CDR3 DNA reads TGTGCCAGCAGCTTAGACAGAGACAGGCGAAACTATGGCTACACCTTC.

The rearrangement links TRBV27 to TRBJ2-7; the D gene is possibly TRBD1 (6 bases). V lost 8 bases, J lost 2 bases, and 19 bases lay in between. The CDR3 consists of 15 residues. Looked up from germline, CDR1 is MNHEY and CDR2 is SMNVEV (reference sequence). The CDR3 here is CASGSPGTRPYEQYF. The CDR3 coding sequence is TGTGCCAGCGGCTCCCCCGGGACAAGACCCTACGAGCAGTACTTC.

The chain uses TRBV15 and TRBJ1-3; D possibly corresponds to TRBD1 (5 bases). Germline lookup yields CDR1 LNHNV and CDR2 YYDKDF (reference sequence). This CDR3 has 14 amino acids. V dropped 0 bases and J dropped 4 bases, with 7 bases sitting between them. Here the CDR3 DNA reads TGTGCCACCAGCAGAGATAAGGGGGGAAACACCATATATTTT. It codes for CATSRDKGGNTIYF.

The gene calls are TRBV27 and TRBJ1-1; 7 nucleotides match TRBD1. Unmatched junction bases numbered 15, after V lost 5 bases and J lost 3 bases. The CDR3 contains 17 residues. Per the germline V gene, CDR1 is MNHEY and CDR2 is SMNVEV (reference sequence). The CDR3 DNA follows: TGTGCCAGCAGTCCCGTGACAGGGTACGGTGACGACACTGAAGCTTTCTTT. It specifies CASSPVTGYGDDTEAFF.

The chain carries TRBV29-1 and TRBJ1-3; 7 bases are shared with TRBD1. The CDR3 contains 16 residues. Unmatched junction bases numbered 13, after V lost 7 bases and J lost 1 base. Looked up from germline, CDR1 is SQVTM and CDR2 is ANQGSEA. In nucleotides, the CDR3 is TGCAGCGCGGCAGGGGGTTTTGGTGTGTCTGGAAACACCATATATTTT. Translated, it gives CSAAGGFGVSGNTIYF.

This clone was found a few times. Other DNA sequences within the sample encode an identical CDR3. The chain is built from TRBV20-1 and TRBJ2-5; D is uncertain. With 3 bases removed from V and 4 bases from J, the gap between germline ends came to 6 bases. Germline-derived CDR1 and CDR2 are DFQATT and SNEGSKA (reference sequence). The CDR3 has 11 residues. CDR3 region: CSARRGETQYF. CDR3 nucleotides: TGCAGTGCTAGGCGTGGAGAGACCCAGTACTTC.

This chain links TRBV30 with TRBJ2-3; unclear D gene. Trimming removed 3 bases from V and 4 bases from J, with 11 bases in between. This CDR3 has 13 amino acids. Germline values: CDR1 GTSNPN, CDR2 SVGIG (reference sequence). The CDR3 sequence is CAWRRPLADTQYF. The DNA of the CDR3 is TGTGCCTGGAGGCGGCCCCTCGCAGATACGCAGTATTTT.

The rearrangement joins TRBV7-2 to TRBJ1-1, with D perhaps TRBD1 (5 bases). CDR3 size: 15 residues. Trimming removed 5 bases from V and 1 base from J, with 14 bases in between. Germline-derived CDR1 and CDR2 are SGHTA and FQGNSA. The CDR3, as DNA: TGTGCCAGCAGCGATTATCAAACAGGGAACACTGAAGCTTTCTTT. The encoded protein is CASSDYQTGNTEAFF.

The V gene is TRBV11-2, the J gene TRBJ2-5; D uncertain. The CDR3 loop spans 14 amino acids. The V gene lost 3 bases and the J gene lost 5 bases, with 13 bases spanning the gap. From germline, CDR1 is SGHAT and CDR2 FQNNGV. The CDR3 region has the DNA TGTGCCAGCAGCTTCCAGCAGGCTCGTGAGACCCAGTACTTC. Translated: CASSFQQARETQYF.

This rearrangement joins TRBV5-1 to TRBJ2-7, with 11 bases matching TRBD2. The junction had 4 bases not matched to a gene; V was cut back by 3 bases and J by 2 bases. The CDR3 has 15 residues. Per germline, CDR1 SGHRS and CDR2 YFSETQ. The CDR3 nucleotides read TGCGCCAGCAGCTATACTAGCGGGAGTACCTACGAGCAGTACTTC. This gives the protein CASSYTSGSTYEQYF.

The rearrangement uses TRBV28 and TRBJ2-7, with TRBD1 identical over 12 bases. V lost 5 bases and J lost 8; bases outside the gene matches: 13. This CDR3 spans 16 amino acids. Germline V CDR1 and CDR2: MDHEN, SYDVKM. Here the CDR3 reads CASSRRPGQGAMKQYF. The CDR3 DNA is TGTGCCAGCAGTCGCCGACCGGGACAGGGGGCTATGAAGCAGTACTTC.